This T cell receptor (beta chain) came from a study of blood T cells in healthy people across ages. Sample-barcoded 5' priming and a J-beta primer mix drove a second PCR of about 7 to 12 cycles. Using its own MiXCR run on the 5' RACE reads, TCRdb lists one record per CDR3 protein. The repertoire holds roughly 1,700,000 distinct CDR3 sequences, with about 30% as singletons. The sequencing sample was made of blood. The TCR originated in a woman in her twenties or thirties in good health.

The DNA for the CDR3 is TGCAGTGCGTCGGGACAGGGAGAAGAAAAACTGTTTTTT. This translates into CSASGQGEEKLFF. The rearrangement uses TRBV20-1 and TRBJ1-4, with 9 bases fitting TRBD1. J gave up 8 bases and V 6 bases, and 7 bases lay outside the gene matches. Germline-derived CDR1 and CDR2 are DFQATT and SNEGSKA (reference sequence). The CDR3 spans 13 residues.